This record concerns one TCR beta chain sequence. Trimming removed 6 bases at V and 1 base at J, with 13 bases between. The V gene's germline CDR1 is MNHEY and CDR2 SVGAGI. CDR3 length: 14 amino acids. Produced via immunoSEQ multiplex PCR; TCRdb's table is partial and in-frame only. Here the sample spans more than 110,000 clones, approximately 90% being singletons. This entry belongs to a study of T cell responses to AZD1222 COVID-19 vaccine. The sequence was collected from an adult in good health. Sequencing was performed on peripheral blood, taken on day 0 of AZD1222 vaccination. V usage is TRBV6-5 and J usage is TRBJ2-7; D is possibly TRBD2 (5 bases). The CDR3 DNA reads as TGTGCCAGCAGCCCCGACCCGGGGTCCTACGAGCAGTACTTC. This translates into CASSPDPGSYEQYF.